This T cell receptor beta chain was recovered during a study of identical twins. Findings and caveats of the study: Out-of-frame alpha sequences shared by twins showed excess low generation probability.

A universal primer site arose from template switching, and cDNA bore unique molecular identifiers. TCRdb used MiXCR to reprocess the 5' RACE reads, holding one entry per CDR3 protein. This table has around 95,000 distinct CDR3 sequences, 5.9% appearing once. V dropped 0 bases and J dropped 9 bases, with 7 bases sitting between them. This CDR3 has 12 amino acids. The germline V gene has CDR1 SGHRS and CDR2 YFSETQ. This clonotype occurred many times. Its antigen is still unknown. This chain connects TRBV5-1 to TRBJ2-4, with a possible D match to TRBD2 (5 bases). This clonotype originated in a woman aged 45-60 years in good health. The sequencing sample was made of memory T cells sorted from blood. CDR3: CASSLGESIQYF. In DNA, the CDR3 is TGCGCCAGCAGCTTGGGGGAGAGCATTCAGTACTTC.